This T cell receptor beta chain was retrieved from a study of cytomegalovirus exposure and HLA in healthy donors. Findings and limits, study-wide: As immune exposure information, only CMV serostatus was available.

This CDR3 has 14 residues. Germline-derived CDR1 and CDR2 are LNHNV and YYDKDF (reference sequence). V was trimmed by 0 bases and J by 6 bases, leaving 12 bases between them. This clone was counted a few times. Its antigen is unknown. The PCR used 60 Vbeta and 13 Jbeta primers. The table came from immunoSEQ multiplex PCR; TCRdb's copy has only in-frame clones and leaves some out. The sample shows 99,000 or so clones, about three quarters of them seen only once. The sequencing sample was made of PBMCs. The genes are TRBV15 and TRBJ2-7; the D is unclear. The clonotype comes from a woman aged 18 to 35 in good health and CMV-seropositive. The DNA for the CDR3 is TGTGCCACCAGCAGAGAAGGCAAGCCGGGCGAGCAGTACTTC. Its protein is CATSREGKPGEQYF. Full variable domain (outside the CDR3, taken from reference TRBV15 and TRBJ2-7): DAMVIQNPRYQVTQFGKPVTLSCSQTLNHNVMYWYQQKSSQAPKLLFHYYDKDFNNEADTPDNFQSRRPNTSFCFLDIRSPGLGDTAMYLCATSREGKPGEQYFGPGTRLTVT.